These 24 T cell receptor beta chains were sequenced from one sample in a study of cytomegalovirus exposure and HLA in healthy donors. PCR primers comprised 60 Vbeta and 13 Jbeta primers. Using immunoSEQ multiplex PCR, the repertoire was profiled, and TCRdb retains in-frame clones only, with some absent. Of approximately 54,000 clones listed, approximately 82% are singletons. The sample consisted of PBMCs. Receptor source: a woman between 18 and 29 years old in good health and CMV-seronegative.

The V gene is TRBV27, the J gene TRBJ2-1, with TRBD2 matching over 9 bases. This CDR3 has 17 amino acids. V lost 6 bases, J lost 3 bases, and 12 bases stayed unmatched. Germline lookup yields CDR1 MNHEY and CDR2 SMNVEV (reference sequence). The CDR3 is CASRSGLAPTLYNEQFF. As DNA, the CDR3 is TGTGCCAGCAGATCCGGACTAGCGCCCACACTCTACAATGAGCAGTTCTTC.

The chain links TRBV6-1 to TRBJ2-7; 9 bases fit TRBD2. V lost 6 bases to trimming and J lost 11 bases; unmatched junction nucleotides: 11. The CDR3 is 13 residues long. CDR1 is MNHNS, CDR2 SASEGT, per germline. The CDR3 DNA is TGTGCCAGCAGCCTCGCGGGAGGGAGGAGGGAGTACTTC. Protein sequence: CASSLAGGRREYF.

The V call is TRBV6-5, the J call TRBJ1-1; 9 bases are a match to TRBD1. Trimming cost V 0 bases and J 4 bases; bases outside gene matches: 3. Germline-derived CDR1 and CDR2 are MNHEY and SVGAGI. This CDR3 is built from 15 residues. The CDR3 is CASSYSGDRVTEAFF. The CDR3 DNA reads as TGTGCCAGCAGTTACTCGGGGGACAGGGTCACTGAAGCTTTCTTT.

V is TRBV4-1 and J is TRBJ2-5; 9 nucleotides align to TRBD2. The better agreement between TRBJ2-7 and the DNA end casts doubt on the J call. Looked up from germline, CDR1 is MGHRA and CDR2 is YSYEKL. The CDR3 is 17 amino acids. The CDR3 loop reads CASSQVEAGGTSYEQYF. The DNA of the CDR3 is TGCGCCAGCAGCCAAGTCGAGGCGGGAGGGACGTCCTACGAGCAGTACTTC.

V usage is TRBV29-1 and J usage is TRBJ2-7; 9 positions agree with TRBD1. Germline-derived CDR1 and CDR2 are SQVTM and ANQGSEA. The CDR3 consists of 13 residues. The V segment lost 3 bases and the J segment 5 bases; nucleotides outside the gene matches: 5. The CDR3 DNA is TGCAGCGTTGATAAACAGGGGGCCCACGAGCAGTACTTC. It codes for CSVDKQGAHEQYF.

The rearrangement joins TRBV28 to TRBJ1-5; 7 bases are a match to TRBD1. This CDR3 contains 14 residues. Germline V gene sequence: CDR1 MDHEN, CDR2 SYDVKM. J gave up 3 bases and V 6 bases, and 5 bases lay outside the gene matches. The CDR3: CASRRQGNNQPQHF. CDR3 nucleotide sequence: TGTGCCAGCAGGCGACAGGGTAACAATCAGCCCCAGCATTTT.

The chain joins TRBV28 to TRBJ1-1; the D is unclear. Germline CDR1 reads MDHEN; CDR2 reads SYDVKM. The CDR3 has 14 amino acids. The ends were cut back, 6 bases at V and 8 bases at J, with 19 bases in the middle. CDR3 in DNA: TGTGCCAGCAGCTACCCGGAGGCCCGAGGAGAAGCTTTCTTT. It translates to CASSYPEARGEAFF.

The V call is TRBV5-4, the J call TRBJ1-1, with a tentative D call TRBD1 (5 bases). The germline V gene encodes CDR1 SGHNT and CDR2 YYREEE (reference sequence). V was pared by 4 bases and J by 5 bases, with 15 bases between. The CDR3 spans 14 residues. For the CDR3, the DNA is TGTGCCAGCAGCCCCGGAGAAGGGGCGACTGAAGCTTTCTTT. Its translation is CASSPGEGATEAFF.

CDR3 loop: CASSLAQVSTDTQYF. CDR3 sequence (DNA): TGTGCCAGCAGTTTGGCCCAGGTTAGCACAGATACGCAGTATTTT. The gene calls are TRBV28 and TRBJ2-3; D is unclear. The V and J ends lost 3 bases and 0 bases respectively, with 10 bases between them. This CDR3 comprises 15 residues. From germline, CDR1 is MDHEN and CDR2 SYDVKM.

This clone was seen a handful of times. The V call is TRBV7-6, the J call TRBJ1-5, with D possibly being TRBD1 (5 bases). V gave up 5 bases and J gave up 7 bases, with 9 bases separating them. Germline V CDR1 and CDR2: SGHVS, FNYEAQ. This CDR3 comprises 12 residues. CDR3 in amino acids: CASSPGGQPQHF. CDR3 bases: TGTGCCAGCAGCCCGGGGGGGCAGCCCCAGCATTTT.

This clone has more than one count but fewer than ten. This chain uses TRBV7-8 with TRBJ2-7, with 10 bases identical to TRBD1. The J segment lost 3 bases and the V segment lost 5 bases, leaving 7 bases of the junction unmatched. CDR1 and CDR2 (germline): SGHVS, FQNEAQ. This CDR3 has 15 residues. The CDR3 nucleotides are TGTGCCAGCAGCCCACGCCGGGACAGGGGCTACGAGCAGTACTTC. This gives the protein CASSPRRDRGYEQYF.

The V call is TRBV2, the J call TRBJ1-3; 9 bases are a match to TRBD1. Germline loops: CDR1 SNHLY, CDR2 FYNNEI. The CDR3 consists of 14 residues. The junction had 3 bases not matched to a gene; V was cut back by 5 bases and J by 4 bases. CDR3 bases: TGTGCCAGCAGTTACAGGGGGCAAGGAAACACCATATATTTT. It yields the protein CASSYRGQGNTIYF.

V and J are TRBV4-1 and TRBJ2-1, with TRBD2 matching over 13 bases. The germline CDR1 and CDR2 sequences are MGHRA and YSYEKL. The CDR3 runs to 16 residues. V gave up 4 bases and J gave up 8 bases; unmatched junction bases: 8. This CDR3 is CASSLRTSGSQDEQFF. CDR3 nucleotide sequence: TGCGCCAGCAGCCTACGGACTAGCGGGAGTCAGGATGAGCAGTTCTTC.

This sequence joins TRBV7-6 and TRBJ1-6; TRBD1 might be the D (6 bases). The CDR3 sequence is 15 residues long. The germline gives CDR1 SGHVS, CDR2 FNYEAQ. The germline V and J ends were trimmed by 3 bases and 9 bases, with 15 bases remaining between them. The CDR3 DNA is TGTGCCAGCAGCTTGGGATCAGGGGTTGGTTCACCCCTCCACTTT. It yields the protein CASSLGSGVGSPLHF.

The rearrangement joins TRBV28 to TRBJ1-4; TRBD1 is a possible D gene (5 bases). The CDR3 has 14 residues. Between the trimmed V and J ends, which lost 10 bases and 0 bases, there was a span of 12 bases. CDR1 and CDR2 from the germline V gene are MDHEN and SYDVKM. The CDR3 sequence: CATATASTNEKLFF. The CDR3 DNA sequence: TGTGCCACTGCGACAGCCTCAACTAATGAAAAACTGTTTTTT.

V usage is TRBV28 and J usage is TRBJ2-5; the D gene is possibly TRBD1 (5 bases). With the DNA end fitting TRBJ2-7 better, the J assignment may be wrong. The germline V gene encodes CDR1 MDHEN and CDR2 SYDVKM. The CDR3 extends over 14 amino acids. CDR3 sequence: CASSRNRGTYEQYF. CDR3 DNA: TGTGCCAGCAGTAGAAATAGGGGTACCTACGAGCAGTACTTC.

The chain recombines TRBV9 with TRBJ1-1; possible D gene TRBD1, 5 bases. V lost 6 bases, J lost 4 bases, and 19 bases lay in between. Per germline, CDR1 SGDLS and CDR2 YYNGEE. CDR3 length: 15 residues. CDR3 loop: CASTLGDSGGTEAFF. In DNA form, the CDR3 reads TGTGCCAGCACCCTAGGGGACTCCGGGGGCACTGAAGCTTTCTTT.

The chain has TRBV18 and TRBJ2-1; 13 positions agree with TRBD2. This CDR3 is built from 17 residues. V was pared by 5 bases and J by 6 bases, with 10 bases of the junction left unmatched. Germline values: CDR1 KGHSH, CDR2 LQKENI. CDR3: CASSSGLAGAGLNEQFF. The CDR3 DNA is TGTGCCAGCTCATCCGGACTAGCGGGAGCCGGACTCAATGAGCAGTTCTTC.

This chain joins TRBV18 and TRBJ2-6; D possibly corresponds to TRBD1 (5 bases). The CDR3 extends over 15 amino acids. Trimming removed 3 bases at V and 2 bases at J, with 8 bases between. From germline, CDR1 is KGHSH and CDR2 LQKENI. The CDR3 sequence is CASSPQGPGANVLTF. The CDR3 region has the DNA TGTGCCAGCTCACCTCAGGGCCCTGGGGCCAACGTCCTGACTTTC.

V and J are TRBV6-1 and TRBJ2-1; 11 bases are shared with TRBD2. CDR1 MNHNS and CDR2 SASEGT come from the germline V gene. The CDR3 extends over 15 amino acids. The V and J ends lost 4 bases and 5 bases, in that order; junction bases with no gene match: 4. CDR3 sequence: CASSAGTSGNNEQFF. Written as DNA, the CDR3 is TGTGCCAGCAGTGCGGGGACTAGCGGAAACAATGAGCAGTTCTTC.

This clone occurred once. The rearrangement uses TRBV9 and TRBJ2-7, with D maybe TRBD2 (6 bases). Trimming stripped 3 bases from V and 9 bases from J, with 16 bases between. The CDR3 runs to 13 residues. The V gene's germline CDR1 is SGDLS and CDR2 YYNGEE. CDR3 amino acids: CASSEGLTEGQYF. In DNA, the CDR3 is TGTGCCAGCAGCGAGGGACTCACGGAAGGGCAGTACTTC.

V gene TRBV18 combines with J gene TRBJ2-5; D is possibly TRBD2 (6 bases). The J call may be wrong; the DNA end is better matched by TRBJ2-7. Per germline, CDR1 KGHSH and CDR2 LQKENI. The CDR3 loop spans 14 amino acids. CDR3 residues: CASSPRGGGDEQYF. CDR3 nucleotide sequence: TGTGCCAGCTCACCACGGGGAGGAGGGGACGAGCAGTACTTC.

V gene TRBV7-3 combines with J gene TRBJ2-6; TRBD1 might be the D (6 bases). V lost 0 bases and J lost 0, with 15 bases in between. The germline CDR1 and CDR2 sequences are SGHTA and FQGTGA. The CDR3 has 19 residues. CDR3 sequence (DNA): TGTGCCAGCAGCTTAACGTACCCGGACAGTACCTCTGGGGCCAACGTCCTGACTTTC. It codes for CASSLTYPDSTSGANVLTF.

The chain has TRBV9 and TRBJ1-4; D is ambiguous. This CDR3 has 13 amino acids. CDR1 is SGDLS and CDR2 is YYNGEE in the germline V gene. Trimming stripped 3 bases from V and 8 bases from J, with 11 bases between. CDR3 in amino acids: CASSGDGGEKLFF. The CDR3 DNA reads TGTGCCAGCAGCGGCGACGGAGGAGAAAAACTGTTTTTT.